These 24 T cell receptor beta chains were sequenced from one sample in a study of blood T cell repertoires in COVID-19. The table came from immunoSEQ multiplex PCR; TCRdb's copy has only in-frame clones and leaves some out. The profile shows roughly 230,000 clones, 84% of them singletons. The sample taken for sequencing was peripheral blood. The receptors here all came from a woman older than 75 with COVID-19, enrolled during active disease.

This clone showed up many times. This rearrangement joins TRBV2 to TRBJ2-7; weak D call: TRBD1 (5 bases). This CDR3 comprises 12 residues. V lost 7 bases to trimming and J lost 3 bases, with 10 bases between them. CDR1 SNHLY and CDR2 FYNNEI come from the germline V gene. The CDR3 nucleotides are TGTGCCAGCATCCGTGACAGCTACGAGCAGTACTTC. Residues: CASIRDSYEQYF.

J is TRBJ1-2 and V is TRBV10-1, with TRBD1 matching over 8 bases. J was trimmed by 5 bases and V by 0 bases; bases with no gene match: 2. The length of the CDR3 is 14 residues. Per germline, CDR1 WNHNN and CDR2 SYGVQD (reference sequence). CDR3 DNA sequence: TGCGCCAGCAGTGAGTCCAACAGGGGGTATGGCTACACCTTC. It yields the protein CASSESNRGYGYTF.

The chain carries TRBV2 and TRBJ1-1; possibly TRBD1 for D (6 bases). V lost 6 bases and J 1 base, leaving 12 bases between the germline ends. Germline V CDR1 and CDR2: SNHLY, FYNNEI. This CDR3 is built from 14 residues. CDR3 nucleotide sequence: TGTGCCAGCAGACCCGGACAGAGGAACACTGAAGCTTTCTTT. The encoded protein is CASRPGQRNTEAFF.

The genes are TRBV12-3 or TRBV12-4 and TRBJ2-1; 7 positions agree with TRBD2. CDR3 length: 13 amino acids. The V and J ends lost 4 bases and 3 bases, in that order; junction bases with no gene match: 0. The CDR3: CASSWGGYNEQFF. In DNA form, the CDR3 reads TGTGCCAGCAGTTGGGGGGGCTACAATGAGCAGTTCTTC.

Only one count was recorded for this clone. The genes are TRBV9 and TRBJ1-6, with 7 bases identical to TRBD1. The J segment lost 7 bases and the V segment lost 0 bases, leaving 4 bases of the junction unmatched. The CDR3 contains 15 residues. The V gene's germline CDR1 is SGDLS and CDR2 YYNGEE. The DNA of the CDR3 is TGTGCCAGCAGCGTAGGGCAACAGGGGAATTCACCCCTCCACTTT. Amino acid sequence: CASSVGQQGNSPLHF.

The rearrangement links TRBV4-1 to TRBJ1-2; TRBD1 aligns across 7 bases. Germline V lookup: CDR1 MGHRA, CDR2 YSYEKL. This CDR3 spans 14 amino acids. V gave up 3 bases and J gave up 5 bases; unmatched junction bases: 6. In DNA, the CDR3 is TGCGCCAGCAGCCAGTTGGGACAGCCTTATGGCTACACCTTC. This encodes CASSQLGQPYGYTF.

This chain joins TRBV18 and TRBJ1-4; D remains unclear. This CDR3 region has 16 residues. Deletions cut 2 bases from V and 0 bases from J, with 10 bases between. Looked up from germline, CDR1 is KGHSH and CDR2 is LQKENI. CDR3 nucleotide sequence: TGTGCCAGCTCACCAAGGAGCCCTGCAACTAATGAAAAACTGTTTTTT. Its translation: CASSPRSPATNEKLFF.

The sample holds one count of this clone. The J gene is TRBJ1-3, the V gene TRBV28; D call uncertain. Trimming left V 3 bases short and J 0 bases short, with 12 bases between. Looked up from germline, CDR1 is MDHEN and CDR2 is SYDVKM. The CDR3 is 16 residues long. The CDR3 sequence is CASSFGPSSSGNTIYF. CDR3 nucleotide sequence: TGTGCCAGCAGTTTCGGACCTAGCAGCTCTGGAAACACCATATATTTT.

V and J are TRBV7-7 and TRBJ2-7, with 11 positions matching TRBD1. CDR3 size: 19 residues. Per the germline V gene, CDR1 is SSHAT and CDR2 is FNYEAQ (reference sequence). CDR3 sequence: CASSLAPWDRGDRTYEQYV. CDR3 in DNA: TGTGCTAGCAGCTTAGCGCCGTGGGACAGGGGGGATCGTACCTACGAGCAGTACGTC.

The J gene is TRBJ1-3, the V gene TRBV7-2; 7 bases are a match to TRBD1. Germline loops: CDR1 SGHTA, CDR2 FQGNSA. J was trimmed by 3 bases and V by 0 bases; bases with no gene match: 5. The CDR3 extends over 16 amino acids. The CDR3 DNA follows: TGTGCCAGCAGCTTAGCGAGGAGACAGGGTGGAAACACCATATATTTT. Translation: CASSLARRQGGNTIYF.

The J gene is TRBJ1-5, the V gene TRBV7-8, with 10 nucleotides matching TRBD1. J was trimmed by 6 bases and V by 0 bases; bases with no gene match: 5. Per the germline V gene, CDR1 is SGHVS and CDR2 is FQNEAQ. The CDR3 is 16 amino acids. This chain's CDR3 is CASSLADRGLGQPQHF. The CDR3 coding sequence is TGTGCCAGCAGCTTAGCGGACAGGGGGTTGGGTCAGCCCCAGCATTTT.

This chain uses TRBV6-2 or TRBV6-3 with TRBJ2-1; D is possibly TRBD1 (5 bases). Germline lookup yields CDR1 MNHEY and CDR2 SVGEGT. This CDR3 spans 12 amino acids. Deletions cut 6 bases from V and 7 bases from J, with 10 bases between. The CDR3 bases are TGTGCCAGCAGCCCCAGGGCGAATGAGCAGTTCTTC. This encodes CASSPRANEQFF.

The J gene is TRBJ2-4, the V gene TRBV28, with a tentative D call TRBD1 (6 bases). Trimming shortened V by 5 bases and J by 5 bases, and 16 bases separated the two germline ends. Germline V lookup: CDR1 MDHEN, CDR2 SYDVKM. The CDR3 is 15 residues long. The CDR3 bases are TGTGCCAGCAGTAAACCACAGGGCAATCAAAACATTCAGTACTTC. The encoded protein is CASSKPQGNQNIQYF.

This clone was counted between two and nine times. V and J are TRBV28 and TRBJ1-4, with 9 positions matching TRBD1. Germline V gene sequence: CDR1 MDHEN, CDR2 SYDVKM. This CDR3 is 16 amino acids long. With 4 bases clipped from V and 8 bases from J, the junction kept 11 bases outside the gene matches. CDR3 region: CASSSIQGARAEKLFF. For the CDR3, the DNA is TGTGCCAGCAGTTCCATACAGGGGGCACGAGCGGAAAAACTGTTTTTT.

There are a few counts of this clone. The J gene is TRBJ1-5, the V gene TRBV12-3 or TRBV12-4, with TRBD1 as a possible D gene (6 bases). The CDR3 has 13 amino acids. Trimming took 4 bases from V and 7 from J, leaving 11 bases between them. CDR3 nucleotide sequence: TGTGCCAGCAGTTATACTGGGGGCCAGCCCCAGCATTTT. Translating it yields CASSYTGGQPQHF.

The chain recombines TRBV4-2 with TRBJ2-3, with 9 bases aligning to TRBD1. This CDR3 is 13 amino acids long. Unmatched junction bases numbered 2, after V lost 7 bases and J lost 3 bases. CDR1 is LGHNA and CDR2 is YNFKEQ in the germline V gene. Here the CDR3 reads CASMGQGTDTQYF. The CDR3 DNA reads TGTGCCAGCATGGGACAGGGAACAGATACGCAGTATTTT.

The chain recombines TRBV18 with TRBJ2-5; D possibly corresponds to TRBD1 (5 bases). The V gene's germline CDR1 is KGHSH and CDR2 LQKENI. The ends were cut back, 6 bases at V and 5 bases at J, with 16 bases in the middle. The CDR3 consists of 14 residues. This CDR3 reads CASSLQGAEETQYF. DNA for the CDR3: TGTGCCAGCTCCCTCCAAGGGGCGGAGGAGACCCAGTACTTC. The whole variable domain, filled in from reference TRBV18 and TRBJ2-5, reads NAGVMQNPRHLVRRRGQEARLRCSPMKGHSHVYWYRQLPEEGLKFMVYLQKENIIDESGMPKERFSAEFPKEGPSILRIQQVVRGDSAAYFCASSLQGAEETQYFGPGTRLLVL.

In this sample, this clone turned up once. The CDR3 here is CASSGRTGVGETQYF. CDR3 nucleotide sequence: TGCGCCAGCAGCGGGCGGACAGGGGTGGGGGAGACCCAGTACTTC. The J gene is TRBJ2-5, the V gene TRBV5-1, with 9 bases matching TRBD1. CDR3 length: 15 amino acids. V trimming: 4 bases; J trimming: 5 bases; junction bases outside the gene matches: 9. Germline CDR1 reads SGHRS; CDR2 reads YFSETQ.

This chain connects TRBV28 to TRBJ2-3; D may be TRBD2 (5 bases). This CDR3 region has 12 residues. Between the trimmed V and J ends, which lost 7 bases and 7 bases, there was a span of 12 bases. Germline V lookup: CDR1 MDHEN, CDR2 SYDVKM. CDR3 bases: TGTGCCAGCACCTCCACGGGGTATACGCAGTATTTT. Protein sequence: CASTSTGYTQYF.

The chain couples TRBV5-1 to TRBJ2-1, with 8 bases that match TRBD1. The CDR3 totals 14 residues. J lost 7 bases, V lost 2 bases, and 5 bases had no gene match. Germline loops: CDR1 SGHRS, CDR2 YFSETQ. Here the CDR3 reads CASSLRQGRNEQFF. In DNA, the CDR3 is TGCGCCAGCAGCTTAAGACAGGGGAGGAATGAGCAGTTCTTC.

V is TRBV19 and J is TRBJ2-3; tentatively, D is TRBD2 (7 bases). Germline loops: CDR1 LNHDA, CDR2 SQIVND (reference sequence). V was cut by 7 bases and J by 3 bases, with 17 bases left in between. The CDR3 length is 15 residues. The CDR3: CASMRERGRTDTQYF. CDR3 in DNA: TGTGCCAGTATGCGGGAGAGGGGGAGGACAGATACGCAGTATTTT.

In DNA, the CDR3 is TGTGCCAGCAGAAGGACTAGCGGGGGCTCCTACGAGCAGTACTTC. It is translated as CASRRTSGGSYEQYF. The V and J genes are TRBV28 and TRBJ2-7; 13 bases align to TRBD2. Germline V gene sequence: CDR1 MDHEN, CDR2 SYDVKM. Trimming took 6 bases from V and 0 from J; bases not matched to a gene: 2. The CDR3 sequence is 15 residues long.

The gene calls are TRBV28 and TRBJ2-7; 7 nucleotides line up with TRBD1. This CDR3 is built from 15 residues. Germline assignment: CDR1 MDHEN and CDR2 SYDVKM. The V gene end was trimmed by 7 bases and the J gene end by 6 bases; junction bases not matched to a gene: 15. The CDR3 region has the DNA TGTGCCAGCACCCTCGACAGGGTTCCTTCTCGCGAGCAGTACTTC. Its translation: CASTLDRVPSREQYF.

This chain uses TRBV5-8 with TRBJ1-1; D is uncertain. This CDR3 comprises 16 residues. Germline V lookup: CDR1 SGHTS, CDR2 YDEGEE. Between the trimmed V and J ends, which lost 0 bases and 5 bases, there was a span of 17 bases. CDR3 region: CASSLGRSLGETEAFF. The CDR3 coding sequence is TGTGCCAGCAGCTTGGGTCGAAGCCTGGGAGAGACTGAAGCTTTCTTT.